The next 8 T cell receptor beta chains were all read from a single sample in a study of T cell repertoires in cytomegalovirus infection. Each CDR3 protein is one row after TCRdb ran MiXCR on the reads. The profile covers 200,000 or so distinct CDR3 sequences, with 28% appearing a single time and 30% to 40% taken by the ten largest. Material: PBMCs. The receptors derive from a human donor in good health (CMV status not recorded). Some clones in this sample may be carry-over from other donors' samples.

V gene TRBV6-5 combines with J gene TRBJ2-7, with no clear D. Between the trimmed V and J ends, which lost 0 bases and 5 bases, there was a span of 8 bases. The CDR3 is made up of 13 amino acids. Germline V gene data show CDR1 as MNHEY and CDR2 as SVGAGI. CDR3 protein: CASSYSGFNEQYF. As DNA, the CDR3 is TGTGCCAGCAGTTACTCGGGTTTCAACGAGCAGTACTTC.

In this sample, this clonotype turned up a few times. The J gene is TRBJ1-5, the V gene TRBV10-3; no clear D. The germline V and J ends were trimmed by 8 bases and 3 bases, with 11 bases remaining between them. Germline CDR1 reads ENHRY; CDR2 reads SYGVKD. The CDR3 has 13 residues. CDR3 loop: CAISFQINQPQHF. For the CDR3, the DNA is TGTGCCATCTCGTTCCAGATCAATCAGCCCCAGCATTTT.

This clonotype has only a few counts. This rearrangement joins TRBV28 to TRBJ1-2; 11 bases match TRBD1. Germline-derived CDR1 and CDR2 are MDHEN and SYDVKM. V gave up 4 bases and J gave up 0 bases; unmatched junction bases: 10. The CDR3 spans 18 residues. The chain's CDR3 is CASSSPGQGVEANYGYTF. CDR3 bases: TGTGCCAGCAGTTCCCCGGGACAGGGGGTTGAAGCTAACTATGGCTACACCTTC.

This chain joins TRBV12-3 or TRBV12-4 and TRBJ2-7; maybe TRBD1 (6 bases). Deletions cut 4 bases from V and 3 bases from J, with 10 bases between. The length of the CDR3 is 13 residues. CDR3 residues: CASSWTANYEQYF. Written as DNA, the CDR3 is TGTGCCAGCAGTTGGACAGCTAACTACGAGCAGTACTTC.

This chain connects TRBV4-1 to TRBJ1-1; D unclear. There are 16 residues in the CDR3. Germline V CDR1 and CDR2: MGHRA, YSYEKL. Trimming removed 0 bases at V and 4 bases at J, with 15 bases between. CDR3 coding DNA: TGCGCCAGCAGCCAAGAAAGGGCGAGGGCAGGCACTGAAGCTTTCTTT. Translated, it gives CASSQERARAGTEAFF.

Only a few counts were recorded for this clonotype. The genes are TRBV12-3 or TRBV12-4 and TRBJ2-7; D possibly corresponds to TRBD2 (6 bases). Trimming removed 4 bases at V and 2 bases at J, with 12 bases between. The CDR3 consists of 14 residues. The CDR3 DNA sequence: TGTGCCAGCAGTTCAGGTGGAGGGGCCTACGAGCAGTACTTC. Encoded protein: CASSSGGGAYEQYF.

V and J are TRBV11-2 and TRBJ2-1, with D unclear. CDR3 length equals 15 residues. Germline-derived CDR1 and CDR2 are SGHAT and FQNNGV. The V end was cut by 6 bases, the J end by 1 base, with 13 bases between. The CDR3 DNA is TGTGCCAGCAGGTCCCCGGGCTTATCCTACAATGAGCAGTTCTTC. Its translation is CASRSPGLSYNEQFF.

This clonotype was counted between two and nine times. The chain links TRBV5-4 to TRBJ2-1; D may correspond to TRBD1 or TRBD2 (7 bases each). The CDR3 totals 16 residues. The V gene lost 6 bases and the J gene lost 3 bases, with 19 bases spanning the gap. The V gene's germline CDR1 is SGHNT and CDR2 YYREEE (reference sequence). The CDR3 bases are TGTGCCAGCACCCAGGGGGGGGGGGAAAACTACAATGAGCAGTTCTTC. The encoded protein is CASTQGGGENYNEQFF.